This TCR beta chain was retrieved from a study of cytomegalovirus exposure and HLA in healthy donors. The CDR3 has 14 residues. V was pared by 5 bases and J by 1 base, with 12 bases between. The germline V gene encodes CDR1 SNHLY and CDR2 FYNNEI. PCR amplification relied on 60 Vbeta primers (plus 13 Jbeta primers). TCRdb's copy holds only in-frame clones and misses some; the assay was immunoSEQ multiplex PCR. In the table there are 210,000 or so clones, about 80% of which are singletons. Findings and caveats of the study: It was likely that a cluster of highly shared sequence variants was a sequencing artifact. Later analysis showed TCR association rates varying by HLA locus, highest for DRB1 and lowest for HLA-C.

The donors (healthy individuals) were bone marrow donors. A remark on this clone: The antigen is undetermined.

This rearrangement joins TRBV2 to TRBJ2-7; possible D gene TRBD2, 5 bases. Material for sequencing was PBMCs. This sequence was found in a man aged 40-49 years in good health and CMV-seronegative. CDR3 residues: CASSLDWISYEQYF. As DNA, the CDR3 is TGTGCCAGCAGTTTGGACTGGATTTCCTACGAGCAGTACTTC.